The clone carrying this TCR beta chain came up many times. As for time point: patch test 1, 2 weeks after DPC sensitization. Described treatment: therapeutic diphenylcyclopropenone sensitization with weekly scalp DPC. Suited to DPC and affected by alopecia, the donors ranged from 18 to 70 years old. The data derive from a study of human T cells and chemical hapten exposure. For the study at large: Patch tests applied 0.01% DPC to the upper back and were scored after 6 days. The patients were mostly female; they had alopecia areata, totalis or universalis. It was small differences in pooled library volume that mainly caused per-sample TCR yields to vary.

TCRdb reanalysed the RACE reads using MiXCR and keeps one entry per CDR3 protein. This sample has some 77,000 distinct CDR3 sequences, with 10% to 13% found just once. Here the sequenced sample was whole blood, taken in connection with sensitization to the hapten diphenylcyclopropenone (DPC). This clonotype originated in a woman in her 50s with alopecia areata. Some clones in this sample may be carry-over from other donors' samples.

This CDR3 is CATSQGANYGYTF. The CDR3 DNA follows: TGTGCCACTTCACAGGGGGCTAACTATGGCTACACCTTC. The rearrangement joins TRBV10-3 to TRBJ1-2; 8 nucleotides line up with TRBD1. V shed 10 bases, J shed 0 bases, and the junction held 4 bases outside the gene matches. The CDR3 is 13 amino acids. Germline assignment: CDR1 ENHRY and CDR2 SYGVKD.